The 11 T cell receptor beta chains presented below share a single source sample, sequenced in a study of spatial heterogeneity in lung cancer. As to time point: blood at routine non-recurrence follow-up after resection. MiXCR was run by TCRdb on the 5' RACE reads, yielding one entry per CDR3 protein. The sample contains over 95,000 distinct CDR3 sequences, 10% to 14% of which appear only once. The sample consisted of PBMCs, taken at follow-up. These receptors were obtained from a female donor with early-stage non-small cell lung cancer.

V and J are TRBV9 and TRBJ2-3; TRBD2 agrees at 9 bases. J was trimmed by 6 bases and V by 1 base; bases with no gene match: 6. Germline CDR1 and CDR2: SGDLS and YYNGEE. This CDR3 region has 15 residues. Written as DNA, the CDR3 is TGTGCCAGCAGCGTAAGGCGGGAGGGCCGGGATACGCAGTATTTT. It encodes CASSVRREGRDTQYF.

This clonotype appeared a few times. The V gene is TRBV28, the J gene TRBJ2-7, with D possibly TRBD2 on 6 matching bases. This CDR3 is 11 amino acids long. V lost 8 bases and J 1 base, leaving 6 bases between the germline ends. Looked up from germline, CDR1 is MDHEN and CDR2 is SYDVKM. CDR3 DNA: TGTGCCAGCGGGGGGTCCTACGAGCAGTACTTC. Its translation is CASGGSYEQYF.

This clonotype was counted many times. The J gene is TRBJ1-2, the V gene TRBV2; no definite D call. Deletions cut 7 bases from V and 0 bases from J, with 9 bases between. Germline CDR1 SNHLY, CDR2 FYNNEI. The CDR3 covers 13 residues. The CDR3 region is CASTLTSNYGYTF. The CDR3 region has the DNA TGTGCCAGCACTCTGACGTCTAACTATGGCTACACCTTC.

This clonotype showed up just a few times. This sequence joins TRBV11-2 and TRBJ1-5; D remains unclear. CDR1 is SGHAT, CDR2 FQNNGV, per germline. The V end was cut by 3 bases, the J end by 2 bases, with 8 bases between. The CDR3 runs 14 residues. CDR3 amino acids: CASSLGIGNQPQHF. CDR3 bases: TGTGCCAGCAGCTTGGGGATTGGCAATCAGCCCCAGCATTTT.

This clonotype has only a few counts. The rearrangement links TRBV29-1 to TRBJ2-2; perhaps D is TRBD1 or TRBD2 (5 bases each). Trimming took 4 bases from V and 4 from J, leaving 13 bases between them. The germline V gene encodes CDR1 SQVTM and CDR2 ANQGSEA. The CDR3 runs to 14 residues. The CDR3 region is CSVGAGTITGELFF. As DNA, the CDR3 is TGCAGCGTTGGGGCCGGGACCATCACCGGGGAGCTGTTTTTT.

The sample holds a few counts of this clonotype. This chain uses TRBV9 with TRBJ2-3; TRBD1 is a possible D gene (5 bases). The CDR3 contains 13 residues. The V end lost 2 bases, the J end lost 4 bases, and 8 bases lay between the germline ends. The germline CDR1 and CDR2 sequences are SGDLS and YYNGEE. The CDR3, as DNA: TGTGCCAGCAGCGTCGTGGGGCCAGATACGCAGTATTTT. It encodes CASSVVGPDTQYF.

This clonotype was recorded many times. A junction end diverges from the germline sequence, so it may reflect a read error. The chain has TRBV5-1 and TRBJ1-1, with D maybe TRBD1 (5 bases). CDR3 size: 13 residues. Per the germline V gene, CDR1 is SGHRS and CDR2 is YFSETQ. The CDR3 is CASSIQENTEAFF. The CDR3 DNA reads TGTGCCAGCAGTATACAGGAGAACACTGAAGCTTTCTTT.

This clonotype has just a few counts. V is TRBV6-1 and J is TRBJ2-2; unclear D gene. V gave up 5 bases and J gave up 1 base, with 11 bases separating them. The CDR3 has 15 amino acids. In germline, CDR1 is MNHNS, CDR2 SASEGT. CDR3 amino acids: CASSPSHLNTGELFF. In DNA, the CDR3 is TGTGCCAGCAGTCCGAGCCACCTGAACACCGGGGAGCTGTTTTTT.

This clonotype showed up just a few times. V gene TRBV29-1 combines with J gene TRBJ2-7; 9 bases match TRBD1. CDR1 and CDR2 from the germline V gene are SQVTM and ANQGSEA. The CDR3 has 13 residues. V gave up 7 bases and J gave up 4 bases; unmatched junction bases: 8. The chain's CDR3 is CSGQSDRGYEQYF. CDR3 DNA sequence: TGCAGCGGCCAGTCTGACAGGGGGTACGAGCAGTACTTC.

V and J are TRBV11-3 and TRBJ1-1, with 10 bases aligning to TRBD1. V lost 3 bases and J lost 0; bases outside the gene matches: 10. This CDR3 has 18 amino acids. Looked up from germline, CDR1 is SGHNT and CDR2 is YENEEA. CDR3 sequence reads: CASSLTGGLSPVNTEAFF. In DNA form, the CDR3 reads TGTGCCAGCAGCTTGACAGGGGGCTTATCGCCCGTGAACACTGAAGCTTTCTTT.

The V gene is TRBV29-1, the J gene TRBJ2-1; the match to TRBD2 covers 9 bases. CDR3 size: 13 residues. Germline V gene lookup returns CDR1 SQVTM and CDR2 ANQGSEA. The V segment lost 8 bases and the J segment 6 bases; nucleotides outside the gene matches: 8. In DNA form, the CDR3 reads TGCAGCTTTATGTCTAGCGGGGTCAATGAGCAGTTCTTC. It codes for CSFMSSGVNEQFF.